This T cell receptor (beta chain) was identified during a study of control samples from healthy donors and cancer patients. Looked up from germline, CDR1 is SQVTM and CDR2 is ANQGSEA. CDR3 length equals 12 residues. Trimming removed 5 bases from V and 5 bases from J, with 10 bases in between. Profiling relied on immunoSEQ multiplex PCR, and the TCRdb table lists in-frame clones only, not all of them. The sample gives over 100,000 clones, 88% of which show up once; around 3.5% is in the top ten. The chain combines TRBV29-1 with TRBJ2-1; D gene unclear. The sample consisted of blood. The sequence derives from a middle-aged man in good health. The chain's CDR3 is CSVRAENNEQFF. Written as DNA, the CDR3 is TGCAGCGTTCGGGCGGAAAACAATGAGCAGTTCTTC.